These 6 T cell receptor beta chains were sequenced from one sample in a study of OX40 agonist ivuxolimab in advanced cancers. The data were produced by immunoSEQ multiplex PCR, yet TCRdb's version contains in-frame clones alone and is incomplete. Counted here are 60,000 to 70,000 clones, roughly 84% occurring once; the ten biggest clones make up 1.6%. Source: CD4+ or CD8+ T cells sorted from blood, taken in a trial of the OX40 agonist ivuxolimab. The receptors stem from an adult with an advanced solid tumor such as melanoma, head and neck, liver or kidney cancer.

DNA of the CDR3: TGTGCCACTCGGAACATTGGCTACACCTTC. The encoded protein is CATRNIGYTF. J is TRBJ1-2 and V is TRBV5-8; D not certain. The V gene lost 9 bases and the J gene lost 7 bases, with 10 bases spanning the gap. There are 10 residues in the CDR3. Germline V gene data show CDR1 as SGHTS and CDR2 as YDEGEE.

The chain combines TRBV19 with TRBJ1-4; 9 nucleotides agree with TRBD1. V dropped 6 bases and J dropped 5; count of bases not matched to a gene: 10. The CDR3 has 16 amino acids. CDR1 and CDR2 from the germline V gene are LNHDA and SQIVND (reference sequence). The CDR3 DNA sequence: TGTGCCAGTAGGGCGGGCGAGGACAGGGGCAATGAAAAACTGTTTTTT. This gives the protein CASRAGEDRGNEKLFF. Full variable domain (missing parts from reference TRBV19 and TRBJ1-4): DGGITQSPKYLFRKEGQNVTLSCEQNLNHDAMYWYRQDPGQGLRLIYYSQIVNDFQKGDIAEGYSVSREKKESFPLTVTSAQKNPTAFYLCASRAGEDRGNEKLFFGSGTQLSVL.

This chain links TRBV6-6 with TRBJ2-3, with TRBD2 matching 8 bases. The V gene's germline CDR1 is MNHNY and CDR2 SVGAGI (reference sequence). The CDR3 spans 13 residues. V lost 9 bases, J lost 5 bases, and 7 bases stayed unmatched. In DNA, the CDR3 is TGTGCCAGTAAGCGGGAGTTCGGAGATACGCAGTATTTT. Its translation: CASKREFGDTQYF.

Written as DNA, the CDR3 is TGTGCCAGCTCACAGGGTCGGGACACTGAAGCTTTCTTT. Protein: CASSQGRDTEAFF. This chain joins TRBV19 and TRBJ1-1, with a tentative D call TRBD1 (6 bases). The CDR3 has 13 residues. Germline V gives CDR1 LNHDA, CDR2 SQIVND (reference sequence). Deletions cut 9 bases from V and 3 bases from J, with 14 bases between.

The V call is TRBV11-2, the J call TRBJ2-7, with D possibly matching TRBD2 (6 bases). V was pared by 0 bases and J by 6 bases, with 9 bases between. This CDR3 comprises 13 residues. Germline CDR1 reads SGHAT; CDR2 reads FQNNGV. The CDR3 DNA is TGTGCCAGCAGCTTAGATACCGGGGGCGAGCAGTACTTC. Translation: CASSLDTGGEQYF.

The rearrangement joins TRBV10-2 to TRBJ2-1; 9 positions match TRBD2. Losses at the gene ends were 4 bases for V and 9 bases for J; bases not matched to a gene: 10. Germline V CDR1 and CDR2: WSHSY, SAAADI. The CDR3 runs to 15 residues. DNA of the CDR3: TGCGCCAGCAGTGCTCCAGCGGGAGCGGGGGGTGAGCAGTTCTTC. It codes for CASSAPAGAGGEQFF.